This T cell receptor beta chain was captured by sequencing in a study of blood T cell repertoires in COVID-19. Whole-study context: Nucleic acid was either cDNA or gDNA, and it came from T cells, B-cell-depleted T cells, or PBMCs.

The CDR3 consists of 16 residues. The germline V gene has CDR1 SGHRS and CDR2 YFSETQ. The trim removed 4 bases at V and 0 bases at J, leaving 5 bases unmatched. Methods used by the authors: Nucleated cell number was recorded as an estimate derived from reference gene primer amplification. Measured with immunoSEQ multiplex PCR; TCRdb has only the in-frame clones, and not every one. The DNA gave D and trimming, while V, J and clone size come from that table. The sample yields about 44,000 clones, 80% to 90% seen once. This chain links TRBV5-1 with TRBJ2-5; 11 bases agree with TRBD2. What was sequenced was peripheral blood. The receptor comes from a woman in her 40s with acute or convalescent COVID-19. The CDR3 bases are TGCGCCAGCAGCCCCCATAGCGGGGGGGACCAAGAGACCCAGTACTTC. This translates into CASSPHSGGDQETQYF.